This TCR beta chain was retrieved from a study of T cell responses to AZD1222 COVID-19 vaccine. Findings and caveats of the study: Nearly half of spike-specific TCRs reportedly target unmutated variant regions. Among the donors, most were white British and more were female, and clonal diversity was possibly underestimated. Dominant at 160-218 and 743-854, vaccine-associated CD4 TCRs also spanned spike. The number of AZD1222 recipients seropositive at baseline was only six.

Germline V gene lookup returns CDR1 MGHDK and CDR2 SYGVNS. This CDR3 region has 15 residues. Trimming took 3 bases from V and 3 from J; bases not matched to a gene: 7. Worth noting for this clone: Its antigen is unidentified.

Sequencing was performed with immunoSEQ multiplex PCR; in TCRdb, only in-frame clones are kept and a portion is missing. The sample carries approximately 100,000 clones, about 85% recorded once. The receptor's source is an adult in good health. The J gene is TRBJ1-2, the V gene TRBV25-1; TRBD1 matches at 7 bases. The input for sequencing was peripheral blood, taken on day 0 of AZD1222 vaccination. The CDR3 reads CASSDSGQTDYGYTF. CDR3 DNA sequence: TGTGCCAGCAGTGATTCGGGACAGACAGACTATGGCTACACCTTC.